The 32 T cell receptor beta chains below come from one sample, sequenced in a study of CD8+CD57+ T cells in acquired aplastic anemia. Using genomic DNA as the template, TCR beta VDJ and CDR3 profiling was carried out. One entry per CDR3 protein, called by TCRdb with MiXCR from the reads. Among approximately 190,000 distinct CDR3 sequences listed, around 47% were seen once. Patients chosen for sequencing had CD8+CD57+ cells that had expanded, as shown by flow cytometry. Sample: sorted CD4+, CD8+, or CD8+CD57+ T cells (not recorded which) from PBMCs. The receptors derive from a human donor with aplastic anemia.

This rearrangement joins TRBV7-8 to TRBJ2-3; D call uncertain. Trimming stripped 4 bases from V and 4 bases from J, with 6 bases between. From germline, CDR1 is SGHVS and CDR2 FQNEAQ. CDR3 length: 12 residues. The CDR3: CASSSLADTQYF. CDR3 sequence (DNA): TGTGCCAGCAGCTCTCTGGCAGATACGCAGTATTTT.

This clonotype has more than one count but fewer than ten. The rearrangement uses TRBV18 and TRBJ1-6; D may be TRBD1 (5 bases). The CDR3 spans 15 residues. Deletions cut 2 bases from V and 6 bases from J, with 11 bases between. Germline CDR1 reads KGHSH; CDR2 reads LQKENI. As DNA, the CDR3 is TGTGCCAGCTCACCAGATGAGAGGGGTAATTCACCCCTCCACTTT. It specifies CASSPDERGNSPLHF.

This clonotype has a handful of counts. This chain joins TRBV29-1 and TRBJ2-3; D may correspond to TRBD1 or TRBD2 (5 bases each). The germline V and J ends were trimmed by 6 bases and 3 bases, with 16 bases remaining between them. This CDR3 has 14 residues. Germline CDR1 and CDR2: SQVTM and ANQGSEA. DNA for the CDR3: TGCAGCGTCCGAGGGACCCAGGCAACAGATACGCAGTATTTT. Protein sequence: CSVRGTQATDTQYF.

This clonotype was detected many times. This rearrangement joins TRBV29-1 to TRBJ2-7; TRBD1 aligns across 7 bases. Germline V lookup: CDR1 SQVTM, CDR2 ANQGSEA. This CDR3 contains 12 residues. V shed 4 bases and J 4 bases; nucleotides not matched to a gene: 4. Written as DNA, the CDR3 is TGCAGCGTTGGTGTCAGGGGGTACGAGCAGTACTTC. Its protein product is CSVGVRGYEQYF.

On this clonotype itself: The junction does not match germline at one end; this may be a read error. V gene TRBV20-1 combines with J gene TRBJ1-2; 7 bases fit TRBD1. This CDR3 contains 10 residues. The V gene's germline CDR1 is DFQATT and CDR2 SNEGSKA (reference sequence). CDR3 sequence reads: CSARPETGFF. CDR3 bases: TGCAGTGCTAGACCTGAGACAGGGTTTTTC.

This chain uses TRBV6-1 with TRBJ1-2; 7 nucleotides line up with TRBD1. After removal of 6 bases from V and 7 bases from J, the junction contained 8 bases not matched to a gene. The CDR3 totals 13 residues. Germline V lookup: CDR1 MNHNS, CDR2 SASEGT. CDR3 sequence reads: CASRLRDRLGYTF. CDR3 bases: TGTGCCAGCAGACTCCGGGACAGACTTGGCTACACCTTC.

The CDR3, as DNA: TGCAGCGTTGATCGCACATACAATGAGCAGTATTTT. Its protein is CSVDRTYNEQYF. The J gene is TRBJ2-3, the V gene TRBV29-1; D gene unclear. The germline CDR1 and CDR2 sequences are SQVTM and ANQGSEA. The CDR3 runs to 12 residues. V dropped 3 bases and J dropped 11 bases, with 15 bases sitting between them.

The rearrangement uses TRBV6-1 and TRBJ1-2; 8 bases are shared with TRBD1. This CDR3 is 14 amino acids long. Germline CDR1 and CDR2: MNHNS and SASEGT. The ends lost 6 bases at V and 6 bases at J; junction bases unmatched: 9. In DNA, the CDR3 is TGTGCCAGCAGGCAGACAGGGGAAGTAAATGGCTACACCTTC. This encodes CASRQTGEVNGYTF.

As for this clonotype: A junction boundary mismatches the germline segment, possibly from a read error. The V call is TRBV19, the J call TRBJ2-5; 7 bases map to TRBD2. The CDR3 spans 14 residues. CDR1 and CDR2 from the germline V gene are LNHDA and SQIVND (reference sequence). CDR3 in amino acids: CASSAGLGLEIQYF. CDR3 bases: TGTGCCAGTAGTGCCGGACTAGGATTGGAGATCCAGTACTTC.

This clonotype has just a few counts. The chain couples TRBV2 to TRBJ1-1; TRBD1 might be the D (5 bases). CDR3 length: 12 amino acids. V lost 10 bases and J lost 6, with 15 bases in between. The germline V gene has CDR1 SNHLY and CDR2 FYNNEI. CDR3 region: CATLGTGPEAFF. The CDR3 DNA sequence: TGTGCCACTCTCGGCACAGGTCCTGAAGCTTTCTTT.

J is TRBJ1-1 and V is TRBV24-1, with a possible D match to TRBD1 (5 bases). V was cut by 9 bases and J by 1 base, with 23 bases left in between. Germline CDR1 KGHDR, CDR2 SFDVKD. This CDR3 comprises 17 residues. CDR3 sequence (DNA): TGTGCCACCCGGAGGGGTCCAGCCGAGACCCAGAACACTGAAGCTTTCTTT. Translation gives CATRRGPAETQNTEAFF.

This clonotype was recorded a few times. The CDR3 DNA follows: TGTGCCAGCAGTGAAGTTGGTTCGGTAGTCAATGAGCAGTTCTTC. As protein: CASSEVGSVVNEQFF. This chain links TRBV2 with TRBJ2-1; D not certain. The CDR3 contains 15 residues. Germline V gene lookup returns CDR1 SNHLY and CDR2 FYNNEI. V dropped 1 base and J dropped 6 bases, with 13 bases sitting between them.

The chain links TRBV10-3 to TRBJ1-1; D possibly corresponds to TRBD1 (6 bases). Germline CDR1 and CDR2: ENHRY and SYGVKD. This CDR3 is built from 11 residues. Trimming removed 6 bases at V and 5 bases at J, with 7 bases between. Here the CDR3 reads CAIRQGTEAFF. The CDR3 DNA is TGTGCCATCAGACAGGGAACTGAAGCTTTCTTT.

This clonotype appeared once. The CDR3 protein is CATSRGRDDSPLHF. The CDR3 DNA reads TGTGCCACCAGCAGGGGCAGGGACGATTCACCCCTCCACTTT. This chain links TRBV15 with TRBJ1-6; D may be TRBD1 (5 bases). The CDR3 runs 14 residues. The germline V gene has CDR1 LNHNV and CDR2 YYDKDF (reference sequence). The V gene lost 3 bases and the J gene lost 8 bases, with 11 bases spanning the gap.

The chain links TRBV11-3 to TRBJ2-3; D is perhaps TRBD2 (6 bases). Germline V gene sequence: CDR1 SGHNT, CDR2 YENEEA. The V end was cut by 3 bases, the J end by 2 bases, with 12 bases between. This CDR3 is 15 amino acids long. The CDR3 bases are TGTGCCAGCAGCTTGGGACTTTACTTCACAGATACGCAGTATTTT. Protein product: CASSLGLYFTDTQYF.

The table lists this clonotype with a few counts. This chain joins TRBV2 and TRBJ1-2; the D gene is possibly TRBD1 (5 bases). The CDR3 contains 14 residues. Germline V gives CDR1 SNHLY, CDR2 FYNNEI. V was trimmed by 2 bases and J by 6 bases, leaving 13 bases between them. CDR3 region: CASSETGRGNGYTF. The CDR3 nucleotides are TGTGCCAGCAGTGAAACAGGACGAGGTAATGGCTACACCTTC.

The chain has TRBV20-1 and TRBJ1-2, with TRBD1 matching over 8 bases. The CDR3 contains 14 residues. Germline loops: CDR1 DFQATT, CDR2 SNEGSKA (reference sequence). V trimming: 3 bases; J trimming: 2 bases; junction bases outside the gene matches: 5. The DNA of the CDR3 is TGCAGTGCTAGTAGACAGGGGATCAACTATGGCTACACCTTC. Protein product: CSASRQGINYGYTF.

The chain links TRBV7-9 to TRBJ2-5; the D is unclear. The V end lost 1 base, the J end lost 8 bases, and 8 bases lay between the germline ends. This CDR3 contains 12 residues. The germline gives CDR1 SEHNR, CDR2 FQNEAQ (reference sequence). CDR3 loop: CASSLELGTQYF. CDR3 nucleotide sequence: TGTGCCAGCAGCTTAGAACTCGGAACCCAGTACTTC.

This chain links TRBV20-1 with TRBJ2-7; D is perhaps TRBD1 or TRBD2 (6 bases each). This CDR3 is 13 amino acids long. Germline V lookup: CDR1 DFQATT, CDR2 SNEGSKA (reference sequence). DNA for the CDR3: TGCAGCGCCGGGCAGGAGGGGACAATGGGGCAGTACTTC. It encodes CSAGQEGTMGQYF.

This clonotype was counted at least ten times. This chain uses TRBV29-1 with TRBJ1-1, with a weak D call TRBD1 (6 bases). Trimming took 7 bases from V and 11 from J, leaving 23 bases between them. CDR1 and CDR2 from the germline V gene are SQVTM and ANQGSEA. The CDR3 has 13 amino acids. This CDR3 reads CSGRGLGGRSAFF. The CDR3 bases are TGCAGCGGGCGGGGACTGGGGGGGCGTTCGGCTTTCTTT.

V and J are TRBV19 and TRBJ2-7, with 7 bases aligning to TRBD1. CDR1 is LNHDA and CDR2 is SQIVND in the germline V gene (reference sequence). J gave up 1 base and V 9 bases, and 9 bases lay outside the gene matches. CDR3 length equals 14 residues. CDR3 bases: TGTGCCAGCGCCGACAGGGCCGAATCCTACGAGCAGTACTTC. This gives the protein CASADRAESYEQYF.

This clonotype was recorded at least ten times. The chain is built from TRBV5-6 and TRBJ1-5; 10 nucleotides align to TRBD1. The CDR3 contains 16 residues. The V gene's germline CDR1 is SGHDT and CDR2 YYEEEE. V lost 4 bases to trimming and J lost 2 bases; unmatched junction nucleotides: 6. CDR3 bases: TGTGCCAGCAGCCCGGGACAGGGGTCACGCAATCAGCCCCAGCATTTT. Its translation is CASSPGQGSRNQPQHF.

The CDR3 region has the DNA TGTGCCAGCAGCTTAGAGGGGAGCGTATACAATGAGCAGTTCTTC. The encoded protein is CASSLEGSVYNEQFF. The chain recombines TRBV7-9 with TRBJ2-7; D assignment may be TRBD1 or TRBD2 (5 bases each). The DNA end is more similar to TRBJ2-1, so the J call may be wrong. The CDR3 covers 15 residues. Per the germline V gene, CDR1 is SEHNR and CDR2 is FQNEAQ (reference sequence).

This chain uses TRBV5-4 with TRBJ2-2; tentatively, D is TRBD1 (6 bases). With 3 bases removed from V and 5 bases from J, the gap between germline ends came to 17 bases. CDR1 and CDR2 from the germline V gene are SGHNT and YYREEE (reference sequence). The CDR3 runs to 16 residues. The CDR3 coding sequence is TGTGCCAGCAGCTATCCACAGGGAGAGGATACCGGGGAGCTGTTTTTT. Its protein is CASSYPQGEDTGELFF.

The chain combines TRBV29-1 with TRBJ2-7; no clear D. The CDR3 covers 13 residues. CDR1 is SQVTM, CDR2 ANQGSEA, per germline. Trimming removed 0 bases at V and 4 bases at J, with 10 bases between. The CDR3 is CSVEDERKYEQYF. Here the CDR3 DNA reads TGCAGCGTTGAAGACGAGCGAAAATACGAGCAGTACTTC.

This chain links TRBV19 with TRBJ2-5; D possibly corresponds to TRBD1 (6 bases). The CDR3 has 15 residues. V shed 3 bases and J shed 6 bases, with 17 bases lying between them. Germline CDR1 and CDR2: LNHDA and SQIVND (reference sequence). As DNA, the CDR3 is TGTGCCAGTAGTATTACAGGGACCAACCCGCAGACCCAGTACTTC. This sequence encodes CASSITGTNPQTQYF. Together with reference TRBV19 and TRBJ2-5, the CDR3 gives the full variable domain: DGGITQSPKYLFRKEGQNVTLSCEQNLNHDAMYWYRQDPGQGLRLIYYSQIVNDFQKGDIAEGYSVSREKKESFPLTVTSAQKNPTAFYLCASSITGTNPQTQYFGPGTRLLVL.

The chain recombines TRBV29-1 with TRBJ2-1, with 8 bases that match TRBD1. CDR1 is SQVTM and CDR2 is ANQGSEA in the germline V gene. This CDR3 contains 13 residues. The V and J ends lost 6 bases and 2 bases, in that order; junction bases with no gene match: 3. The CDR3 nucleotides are TGCAGCGTGGAGACAGGGGCCTACAATGAGCAGTTCTTC. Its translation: CSVETGAYNEQFF.

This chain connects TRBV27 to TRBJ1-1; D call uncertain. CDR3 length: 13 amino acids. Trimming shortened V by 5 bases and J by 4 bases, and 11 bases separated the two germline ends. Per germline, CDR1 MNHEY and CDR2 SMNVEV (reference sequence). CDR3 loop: CASSPNIGTEAFF. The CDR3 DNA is TGTGCCAGCAGTCCGAATATCGGCACTGAAGCTTTCTTT.

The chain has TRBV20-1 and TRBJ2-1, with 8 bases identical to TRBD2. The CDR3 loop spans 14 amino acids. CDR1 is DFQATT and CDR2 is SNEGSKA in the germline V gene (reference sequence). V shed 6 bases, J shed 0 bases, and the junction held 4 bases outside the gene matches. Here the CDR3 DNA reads TGCAGTGCCCAAAGCGGGAGCTCCTACAATGAGCAGTTCTTC. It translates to CSAQSGSSYNEQFF.

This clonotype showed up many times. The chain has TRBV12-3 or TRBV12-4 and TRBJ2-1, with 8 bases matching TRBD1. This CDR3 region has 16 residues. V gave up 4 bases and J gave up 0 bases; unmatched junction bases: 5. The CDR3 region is CASSYAQGASYNEQFF. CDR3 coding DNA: TGTGCCAGCAGTTACGCCCAGGGGGCCTCCTACAATGAGCAGTTCTTC.

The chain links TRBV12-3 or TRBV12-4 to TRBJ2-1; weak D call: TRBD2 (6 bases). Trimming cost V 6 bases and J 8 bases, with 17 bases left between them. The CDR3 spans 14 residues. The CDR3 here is CASSPTGLKDEQFF. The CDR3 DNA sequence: TGTGCCAGCAGCCCGACGGGACTTAAGGATGAGCAGTTCTTC.

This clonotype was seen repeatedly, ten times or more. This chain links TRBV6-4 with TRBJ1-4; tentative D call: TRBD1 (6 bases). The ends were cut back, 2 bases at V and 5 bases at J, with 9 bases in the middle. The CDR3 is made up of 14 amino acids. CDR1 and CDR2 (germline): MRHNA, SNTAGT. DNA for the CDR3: TGTGCCAGCAGTGACCGAGACAGGAATGAAAAACTGTTTTTT. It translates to CASSDRDRNEKLFF.